The next 23 T cell receptor beta chains were all read from a single sample in a study of shared clonotypes between healthy human individuals. Only in-frame clones appear in the TCRdb table, and some are missing; sequencing was by immunoSEQ multiplex PCR. Altogether some 100,000 clones are present, about 70% being singletons, with the ten largest covering about a quarter. The source material was memory CD8+ T cells sorted from blood. The subset here: CD45RO+ cells pooled with CCR7-negative TemRA cells. These receptors came from a woman aged 25 to 39 in good health.

The CDR3 reads CASSFGGLDSNEQFF. In DNA form, the CDR3 reads TGCGCCAGCAGCTTTGGGGGTCTTGACAGCAATGAGCAGTTCTTC. The V and J genes are TRBV5-1 and TRBJ2-1, with D perhaps TRBD1 or TRBD2 (5 bases each). Germline V gives CDR1 SGHRS, CDR2 YFSETQ. V was cut by 2 bases and J by 6 bases, with 15 bases left in between. CDR3 length: 15 residues. Combining the CDR3 with reference TRBV5-1 and TRBJ2-1 gives the whole variable domain KAGVTQTPRYLIKTRGQQVTLSCSPISGHRSVSWYQQTPGQGLQFLFEYFSETQRNKGNFPGRFSGRQFSNSRSEMNVSTLELGDSALYLCASSFGGLDSNEQFFGPGTRLTVL.

CDR3 region: CASSQEGAGGPNEQYF. Here the CDR3 DNA reads TGTGCCAGCAGCCAAGAAGGAGCGGGAGGGCCGAACGAGCAGTACTTC. The chain recombines TRBV7-9 with TRBJ2-7; 10 bases align to TRBD2. CDR3 length equals 16 residues. The ends lost 5 bases at V and 5 bases at J; junction bases unmatched: 12. Germline values: CDR1 SEHNR, CDR2 FQNEAQ (reference sequence).

CDR3 DNA: TGTGCCTGGAGTGCAGTCCCGGGGAACACAGATACGCAGTATTTT. Protein: CAWSAVPGNTDTQYF. The rearrangement joins TRBV30 to TRBJ2-3; perhaps TRBD2 as D (5 bases). The CDR3 spans 15 residues. CDR1 and CDR2 from the germline V gene are GTSNPN and SVGIG (reference sequence). Trimming shortened V by 1 base and J by 2 bases, and 13 bases separated the two germline ends.

The chain uses TRBV5-5 and TRBJ2-1, with no clear D. The V end lost 0 bases, the J end lost 4 bases, and 17 bases lay between the germline ends. The germline gives CDR1 SGHKS, CDR2 YYEKEE (reference sequence). The CDR3 length is 17 residues. CDR3 bases: TGTGCCAGCAGCTTGGCCGGAACAAGGCTCTGGTACAATGAGCAGTTCTTC. Translated: CASSLAGTRLWYNEQFF.

This chain connects TRBV9 to TRBJ1-2; TRBD1 is a possible D gene (5 bases). Germline V CDR1 and CDR2: SGDLS, YYNGEE. V lost 3 bases, J lost 4 bases, and 31 bases lay in between. The CDR3 consists of 20 residues. The CDR3 sequence: CASSGTTGRGMWGVSYGYTF. The DNA of the CDR3 is TGTGCCAGCAGCGGGACAACCGGCCGGGGAATGTGGGGGGTGAGCTATGGCTACACCTTC.

This rearrangement joins TRBV27 to TRBJ2-5, with 8 bases fitting TRBD2. TRBJ2-7 matches the DNA end more closely, so the J call is doubtful. The CDR3 spans 14 residues. Per the germline V gene, CDR1 is MNHEY and CDR2 is SMNVEV (reference sequence). The CDR3 coding sequence is TGTGCCAGCAGTGAGCGGGAGTCTCACTACGAGCAGTACTTC. Translated, it gives CASSERESHYEQYF.

The chain combines TRBV5-1 with TRBJ2-5; TRBD1 agrees at 8 bases. V shed 0 bases and J 1 base; nucleotides not matched to a gene: 2. This CDR3 contains 15 residues. Germline CDR1 is SGHRS and CDR2 is YFSETQ. CDR3 sequence reads: CASSLGRGRQETQYF. For the CDR3, the DNA is TGCGCCAGCAGCTTGGGCAGGGGGCGCCAAGAGACCCAGTACTTC.

With respect to this clone: Because the CDR3's place on the DNA is in doubt, the DNA is left out and the CDR3 is given as listed by TCRdb. The chain carries TRBV7-6 and TRBJ2-7. Germline values: CDR1 SGHVS, CDR2 FNYEAQ. The CDR3 contains 17 residues when both ends are counted. This chain's CDR3 is CASSLYPPPYFGNEQYF.

This clone has more than one count but fewer than ten. This chain uses TRBV27 with TRBJ2-3, with D perhaps TRBD2 (5 bases). The CDR3 sequence is 16 residues long. The V end was cut by 6 bases, the J end by 3 bases, with 19 bases between. Germline CDR1 reads MNHEY; CDR2 reads SMNVEV (reference sequence). The CDR3 DNA follows: TGTGCCAGCAGCTACCAGAAGGGAGTCGGTACAGATACGCAGTATTTT. Translated, it gives CASSYQKGVGTDTQYF.

The CDR3 nucleotides are TGTGCCAGCAGCGTAGCCGGGACAGCTGAGACCCAGTACTTC. Residues: CASSVAGTAETQYF. The gene calls are TRBV9 and TRBJ2-5; 7 nucleotides line up with TRBD1. CDR1 and CDR2 (germline): SGDLS, YYNGEE. The CDR3 covers 14 residues. V lost 0 bases, J lost 5 bases, and 4 bases stayed unmatched.

This chain uses TRBV6-4 with TRBJ2-1; D unresolved. The CDR3 runs to 12 residues. The germline V gene encodes CDR1 MRHNA and CDR2 SNTAGT. V was trimmed by 2 bases and J by 7 bases, leaving 6 bases between them. The CDR3 here is CASSDGRNEQFF. CDR3 DNA: TGTGCCAGCAGTGACGGTAGGAATGAGCAGTTCTTC.

This sequence joins TRBV27 and TRBJ2-5, with D uncertain. The J call may be incorrect, as the DNA end agrees better with TRBJ2-7. The CDR3 sequence is 12 residues long. From germline, CDR1 is MNHEY and CDR2 SMNVEV (reference sequence). The CDR3 region is CASSPDGYEQYF. CDR3 nucleotide sequence: TGTGCCAGCAGTCCCGACGGCTACGAGCAGTACTTC.

This clone has just a few counts. The CDR3 region is CASSQGGGYGYTF. The DNA of the CDR3 is TGCGCCAGCAGCCAAGGCGGAGGGTATGGCTACACCTTC. The gene calls are TRBV4-1 and TRBJ1-2, with D unresolved. Trimming removed 1 base from V and 5 bases from J, with 8 bases in between. The V gene's germline CDR1 is MGHRA and CDR2 YSYEKL. The CDR3 consists of 13 residues.

The table lists this clone with a count of one. A far more abundant clone sits one base away, making this likely a read error. The chain is built from TRBV7-9 and TRBJ1-1, with D tentatively TRBD1 (5 bases). CDR3 size: 11 residues. Germline V gives CDR1 SEHNR, CDR2 FQNEAQ (reference sequence). CDR3 region: CANSFVGDAFF. The CDR3 DNA follows: TGTGCCAACAGCTTTGTAGGGGATGCTTTCTTT. Full variable domain (remainder filled in from reference TRBV7-9 and TRBJ1-1): DTGVSQNPRHKITKRGQNVTFRCDPISEHNRLYWYRQTLGQGPEFLTYFQNEAQLEKSRLLSDRFSAERPKGSFSTLEIQRTEQGDSAMYLCANSFVGDAFFGQGTRLTVV.

The rearrangement joins TRBV6-4 to TRBJ1-4; D is possibly TRBD1 (6 bases). The germline gives CDR1 MRHNA, CDR2 SNTAGT. The CDR3 consists of 19 residues. Trimming pared 5 bases from V and 5 bases from J, leaving 27 bases between. CDR3 bases: TGTGCCAGCAGTCGGACAGTAAGTGGGCCAGCGTTTTGGAATGAAAAACTGTTTTTT. Protein sequence: CASSRTVSGPAFWNEKLFF.

This clone was counted at least ten times. The rearrangement links TRBV7-3 to TRBJ2-1; 8 nucleotides match TRBD1. CDR1 is SGHTA, CDR2 FQGTGA, per germline. The CDR3 covers 17 residues. Unmatched junction bases numbered 15, after V lost 4 bases and J lost 7 bases. The CDR3 reads CASSSSPFGQGANEQFF. The CDR3 DNA is TGTGCCAGCAGCTCCTCACCTTTTGGACAGGGCGCGAATGAGCAGTTCTTC.

The chain links TRBV5-4 to TRBJ1-4; maybe TRBD1 (6 bases). This CDR3 is built from 14 residues. The germline V gene encodes CDR1 SGHNT and CDR2 YYREEE (reference sequence). The V and J ends lost 3 bases and 6 bases respectively, with 12 bases between them. The DNA for the CDR3 is TGTGCCAGCAGCTCACGACAGGCGGATGAAAAACTGTTTTTT. This translates into CASSSRQADEKLFF.

The rearrangement joins TRBV7-9 to TRBJ2-2, with 11 bases lining up with TRBD2. CDR1 is SEHNR and CDR2 is FQNEAQ in the germline V gene (reference sequence). The CDR3 is 18 amino acids. J gave up 3 bases and V 4 bases, and 10 bases lay outside the gene matches. The CDR3 spells CASSSPKTSGIHTGELFF. CDR3 coding DNA: TGTGCCAGCAGCTCCCCCAAGACTAGCGGGATCCACACCGGGGAGCTGTTTTTT.

The CDR3, as DNA: TGTGCCAGCAGCTTATTGGGGGACAGGGCGGTCACCGGGGAGCTGTTTTTT. Amino acid sequence: CASSLLGDRAVTGELFF. V usage is TRBV7-8 and J usage is TRBJ2-2; 9 bases align to TRBD1. Germline CDR1 and CDR2: SGHVS and FQNEAQ. The CDR3 sequence is 17 residues long. Trimming cost V 2 bases and J 4 bases; bases outside gene matches: 8.

This clone was seen a few times. The chain employs TRBV6-5 and TRBJ2-7; 9 nucleotides align to TRBD2. From germline, CDR1 is MNHEY and CDR2 SVGAGI. The J segment lost 1 base and the V segment lost 6 bases, leaving 7 bases of the junction unmatched. This CDR3 comprises 15 residues. The CDR3 nucleotides read TGTGCCAGCAGCCGAGAGACTAGCGGATCCTACGAGCAGTACTTC. Encoded protein: CASSRETSGSYEQYF.

The chain is built from TRBV29-1 and TRBJ2-2; D may match TRBD1 or TRBD2 (5 bases each). The CDR3 length is 14 residues. The germline V gene has CDR1 SQVTM and CDR2 ANQGSEA. The V gene lost 2 bases and the J gene lost 6 bases, with 13 bases spanning the gap. CDR3 protein: CSVELSEGSGELFF. The CDR3 coding sequence is TGCAGCGTTGAACTTAGCGAGGGGTCCGGGGAGCTGTTTTTT.

The sample holds many counts of this clone. Other DNA sequences within the sample encode an identical CDR3. The chain uses TRBV6-4 and TRBJ2-3; 10 nucleotides line up with TRBD2. CDR1 and CDR2 (germline): MRHNA, SNTAGT. The CDR3 length is 15 residues. The V gene end was trimmed by 2 bases and the J gene end by 1 base; junction bases not matched to a gene: 0. The CDR3 here is CASSDGTSGTDTQYF. The CDR3 nucleotides are TGTGCCAGCAGTGACGGGACTAGCGGCACAGATACGCAGTATTTT.

This clone was recorded many times. The chain recombines TRBV5-1 with TRBJ2-7, with D uncertain. The CDR3 is 14 amino acids. CDR1 and CDR2 (germline): SGHRS, YFSETQ. The germline V and J ends were trimmed by 1 base and 7 bases, with 15 bases remaining between them. The CDR3 reads CASSLSLGLEEQYF. CDR3 nucleotides: TGCGCCAGCAGCTTGTCGCTAGGTCTGGAGGAGCAGTACTTC.